These 10 T cell receptor beta chains came from one sample sequenced in a study of cytomegalovirus exposure and HLA in healthy donors. This PCR relied on a set of 60 Vbeta primers and 13 Jbeta primers. Sequencing was performed with immunoSEQ multiplex PCR; in TCRdb, only in-frame clones are kept and a portion is missing. The clone table shows 200,000 to 250,000 clones, with the ten largest holding over 0.75%. Sequenced: PBMCs. The receptors here all came from a woman aged 25 to 39 in good health and CMV-seropositive.

The chain carries TRBV7-2 and TRBJ2-1; 10 bases are shared with TRBD1. The CDR3 extends over 14 amino acids. Germline V gives CDR1 SGHTA, CDR2 FQGNSA. J was trimmed by 5 bases and V by 4 bases; bases with no gene match: 2. The CDR3 sequence is CASSWDRGHNEQFF. CDR3 DNA: TGTGCCAGCAGCTGGGACAGGGGACACAATGAGCAGTTCTTC. Full variable domain (missing parts from reference TRBV7-2 and TRBJ2-1): GAGVSQSPSNKVTEKGKDVELRCDPISGHTALYWYRQSLGQGLEFLIYFQGNSAPDKSGLPSDRFSAERTGGSVSTLTIQRTQQEDSAVYLCASSWDRGHNEQFFGPGTRLTVL.

This chain joins TRBV7-7 and TRBJ1-6; D not resolved. V lost 2 bases and J 9 bases, leaving 8 bases between the germline ends. This CDR3 contains 13 residues. Germline loops: CDR1 SSHAT, CDR2 FNYEAQ (reference sequence). The CDR3 reads CASSLRGGSPLHF. The CDR3 region has the DNA TGTGCCAGCAGCTTAAGAGGAGGTTCACCCCTCCACTTT. Looking up the rest from reference TRBV7-7 and TRBJ1-6 gives the full variable domain: GAGVSQSPRYKVTKRGQDVTLRCDPISSHATLYWYQQALGQGPEFLTYFNYEAQPDKSGLPSDRFSAERPEGSISTLTIQRTEQRDSAMYRCASSLRGGSPLHFGNGTRLTVT.

The chain links TRBV5-1 to TRBJ2-7; TRBD1 matches at 10 bases. Per the germline V gene, CDR1 is SGHRS and CDR2 is YFSETQ. Trimming took 5 bases from V and 5 from J; bases not matched to a gene: 13. The CDR3 extends over 16 amino acids. The CDR3 loop is CASRRNRQGAGHEQYF. For the CDR3, the DNA is TGCGCCAGCAGAAGGAACCGACAGGGGGCCGGACACGAGCAGTACTTC.

Notes on this clone: Distinct nucleotide sequences in the sample also encode this CDR3. The chain uses TRBV29-1 and TRBJ1-4, with 7 bases aligning to TRBD1. Germline V gene lookup returns CDR1 SQVTM and CDR2 ANQGSEA. V lost 7 bases, J lost 5 bases, and 7 bases stayed unmatched. The length of the CDR3 is 13 residues. The CDR3 reads CSGAGTANEKLFF. The CDR3 bases are TGCAGCGGTGCCGGGACAGCGAATGAAAAACTGTTTTTT.

V is TRBV10-1 and J is TRBJ2-7; 14 nucleotides agree with TRBD2. Germline values: CDR1 WNHNN, CDR2 SYGVQD (reference sequence). CDR3 length equals 14 residues. V shed 6 bases and J 5 bases; nucleotides not matched to a gene: 3. The CDR3 region is CASRSGLAGDEQYF. CDR3 nucleotide sequence: TGCGCCAGCAGGTCGGGACTAGCGGGAGACGAGCAGTACTTC.

A word on this clone: Within the sample, other DNA sequences also encode this same CDR3. This chain links TRBV28 with TRBJ1-4; D unclear. The CDR3 has 12 residues. Per the germline V gene, CDR1 is MDHEN and CDR2 is SYDVKM. V was clipped by 7 bases and J by 8 bases, with 11 bases between them. CDR3 in DNA: TGTGCCAGCATTTCCCCGAGGGAAAAACTGTTTTTT. This sequence encodes CASISPREKLFF. The full variable domain, its missing parts supplied by reference TRBV28 and TRBJ1-4, is DVKVTQSSRYLVKRTGEKVFLECVQDMDHENMFWYRQDPGLGLRLIYFSYDVKMKEKGDIPEGYSVSREKKERFSLILESASTNQTSMYLCASISPREKLFFGSGTQLSVL.

V is TRBV11-2 and J is TRBJ1-2, with D perhaps TRBD1 (5 bases). Trimming took off 3 bases at V and 7 bases at J, with 12 bases between the two ends. Germline assignment: CDR1 SGHAT and CDR2 FQNNGV. CDR3 length: 13 amino acids. The CDR3 is CASSFVETAGYTF. The CDR3 DNA reads TGTGCCAGCAGCTTTGTGGAGACAGCTGGCTACACCTTC.

The rearrangement links TRBV6-1 to TRBJ1-4; D is undetermined. Germline CDR1 and CDR2: MNHNS and SASEGT. The CDR3 is made up of 13 amino acids. The V gene lost 3 bases and the J gene lost 8 bases, with 10 bases spanning the gap. CDR3: CASSDRRWEKLFF. As DNA, the CDR3 is TGTGCCAGCAGTGACAGGAGGTGGGAAAAACTGTTTTTT.

The genes are TRBV27 and TRBJ1-4, with D tentatively TRBD1 (6 bases). Germline V gene sequence: CDR1 MNHEY, CDR2 SMNVEV (reference sequence). The CDR3 sequence is 14 residues long. With 4 bases removed from V and 14 bases from J, the gap between germline ends came to 20 bases. The CDR3 DNA is TGTGCCAGCAGTTCACAACAGGGAGATGGTGGCCTGTTTTTT. Its protein product is CASSSQQGDGGLFF.

The chain recombines TRBV29-1 with TRBJ2-2; 7 nucleotides match TRBD1. Germline CDR1 and CDR2: SQVTM and ANQGSEA. The ends lost 7 bases at V and 2 bases at J; junction bases unmatched: 7. The CDR3 is 14 residues long. The CDR3 sequence: CSAVRDSNTGELFF. The DNA of the CDR3 is TGCAGCGCCGTCCGGGACAGCAACACCGGGGAGCTGTTTTTT.